These 26 T cell receptor beta chains originate from one sample sequenced in a study of T cell responses to AZD1222 COVID-19 vaccine (dated by TCRdb to the early 2020s). Library construction relied on the immunoSEQ multiplex PCR assay. Drawn from immuneACCESS, this table holds only the in-frame rearrangements with V and J called that TCRdb kept. Clones are partly lost; checked studies trace under half to an unresolved V gene and leave the rest unexplained. The sample table holds approximately 110,000 clones, of which around 83% were seen once. Roughly 4.4% of the sample is held by the ten biggest clonotypes. The sample's time point label, in plain terms: about 28 days (+/-7) after the second vaccine dose. The specimen comprised peripheral blood, sampled 28 days after the second AZD1222 dose. All receptors derive from an adult who received the AZD1222 COVID-19 vaccine.

This clone appeared once. The V gene is TRBV30, the J gene TRBJ2-1; unclear D gene. This CDR3 has 12 amino acids. Germline V gene lookup returns CDR1 GTSNPN and CDR2 SVGIG (reference sequence). Trimming pared 2 bases from V and 7 bases from J, leaving 9 bases between. The CDR3 spells CAWSPHSNEQFF. The DNA for the CDR3 is TGTGCCTGGAGTCCCCATTCTAATGAGCAGTTCTTC.

The V call is TRBV10-1, the J call TRBJ1-4; no clear D. The germline V gene has CDR1 WNHNN and CDR2 SYGVQD (reference sequence). This CDR3 has 13 residues. The V end lost 8 bases, the J end lost 8 bases, and 15 bases lay between the germline ends. The CDR3 region is CASLIKLGEKLFF. The CDR3 DNA is TGCGCCAGCTTAATAAAGCTAGGGGAAAAACTGTTTTTT.

This chain links TRBV28 with TRBJ1-2; no clear D gene. CDR1 and CDR2 (germline): MDHEN, SYDVKM. The CDR3 spans 11 residues. The ends were cut back, 8 bases at V and 4 bases at J, with 8 bases in the middle. Here the CDR3 reads CASDRGYGYTF. The CDR3 coding sequence is TGTGCCAGCGATCGCGGCTATGGCTACACCTTC.

The chain couples TRBV6-5 to TRBJ2-3; 7 bases line up with TRBD1. The V gene's germline CDR1 is MNHEY and CDR2 SVGAGI. Trimming took 6 bases from V and 4 from J; bases not matched to a gene: 4. The CDR3 runs 13 residues. This CDR3 reads CASRIGTADTQYF. Written as DNA, the CDR3 is TGTGCCAGCAGGATCGGGACAGCAGATACGCAGTATTTT.

V and J are TRBV30 and TRBJ1-5; TRBD1 agrees at 7 bases. V was clipped by 1 base and J by 0 bases; unmatched bases: 9. Germline V gene sequence: CDR1 GTSNPN, CDR2 SVGIG (reference sequence). The CDR3 contains 17 residues. CDR3 protein: CAWSAARDSNSNQPQHF. The CDR3 DNA follows: TGTGCCTGGAGTGCCGCACGGGACAGCAATAGCAATCAGCCCCAGCATTTT.

The chain joins TRBV5-1 to TRBJ1-6; D unresolved. V was pared by 0 bases and J by 7 bases, with 8 bases between. This CDR3 region has 14 residues. Germline V gives CDR1 SGHRS, CDR2 YFSETQ. Here the CDR3 DNA reads TGCGCCAGCAGCTTGGTCAGGAGCAATTCACCCCTCCACTTT. Protein sequence: CASSLVRSNSPLHF.

The V and J genes are TRBV2 and TRBJ1-5; D is undetermined. Germline lookup yields CDR1 SNHLY and CDR2 FYNNEI. The CDR3 sequence is 15 residues long. The V end lost 1 base, the J end lost 4 bases, and 11 bases lay between the germline ends. DNA for the CDR3: TGTGCCAGCAGTGAAGAGGTTTCGTCAAATCAGCCCCAGCATTTT. Translation gives CASSEEVSSNQPQHF.

This sequence joins TRBV6-2 or TRBV6-3 and TRBJ2-1, with 7 bases fitting TRBD2. Germline assignment: CDR1 MNHEY and CDR2 SVGEGT. V was clipped by 3 bases and J by 13 bases; unmatched bases: 6. CDR3 length equals 12 residues. The CDR3: CASSYKTSNQFF. The CDR3 DNA reads as TGTGCCAGCAGTTATAAGACTAGCAACCAGTTCTTC.

A word on this clone: Other DNA sequences from this sample encode an identical CDR3 as well. This chain joins TRBV7-2 and TRBJ1-2, with D unclear. This CDR3 has 14 residues. Trimming stripped 5 bases from V and 1 base from J, with 11 bases between. Germline CDR1 and CDR2: SGHTA and FQGNSA. CDR3 sequence: CASSTRGVNYGYTF. The CDR3 bases are TGTGCCAGCAGCACCCGTGGGGTTAACTATGGCTACACCTTC.

The chain carries TRBV3-1 (or the pseudogene TRBV3-2) and TRBJ1-2; D possibly corresponds to TRBD1 (6 bases). This CDR3 has 18 amino acids. Per germline, CDR1 LGHDT and CDR2 YNNKEL (reference sequence). Trimming removed 0 bases from V and 1 base from J, with 18 bases in between. The CDR3 region is CASSQDRGRGGRNYGYTF. The CDR3 DNA sequence: TGTGCCAGCAGCCAAGATCGGGGACGAGGGGGGCGTAACTATGGCTACACCTTC.

The chain couples TRBV27 to TRBJ1-2; D may be TRBD1 (6 bases). This CDR3 has 14 amino acids. V lost 5 bases and J lost 2, with 12 bases in between. Germline V lookup: CDR1 MNHEY, CDR2 SMNVEV (reference sequence). CDR3: CASSRTALNYGYTF. The CDR3 DNA reads as TGTGCCAGCAGTCGGACAGCACTAAACTATGGCTACACCTTC.

This chain joins TRBV19 and TRBJ1-5, with 10 bases matching TRBD1. V was pared by 7 bases and J by 0 bases, with 6 bases of the junction left unmatched. The length of the CDR3 is 16 residues. CDR1 LNHDA and CDR2 SQIVND come from the germline V gene (reference sequence). CDR3 nucleotides: TGTGCCAGTAATCCATGGACAGGGGGTAGCAATCAGCCCCAGCATTTT. This codes for CASNPWTGGSNQPQHF.

The chain recombines TRBV25-1 with TRBJ1-1; no firm D call. The CDR3 covers 11 residues. The V and J ends lost 7 bases and 4 bases respectively, with 7 bases between them. Looked up from germline, CDR1 is MGHDK and CDR2 is SYGVNS. The CDR3 is CASTWGTEAFF. CDR3 DNA: TGTGCCAGCACCTGGGGCACTGAAGCTTTCTTT.

The gene calls are TRBV7-9 and TRBJ2-5; 14 nucleotides line up with TRBD2. CDR1 is SEHNR and CDR2 is FQNEAQ in the germline V gene (reference sequence). V was pared by 5 bases and J by 4 bases, with 6 bases of the junction left unmatched. The CDR3 has 16 amino acids. The CDR3 DNA reads TGTGCCAGCAGCATCGCTGGACTAGCGGGGGGAGAGACCCAGTACTTC. Its protein product is CASSIAGLAGGETQYF.

CDR3: CASSGYNYEQYF. The CDR3 DNA sequence: TGTGCCAGTAGTGGGTATAACTACGAGCAGTACTTC. V gene TRBV19 combines with J gene TRBJ2-7; D unclear. V was cut by 5 bases and J by 3 bases, with 8 bases left in between. The CDR3 has 12 residues. Germline V gene sequence: CDR1 LNHDA, CDR2 SQIVND (reference sequence).

This clone is a singleton in its sample. The J gene is TRBJ1-2, the V gene TRBV19; maybe TRBD1 (6 bases). The germline CDR1 and CDR2 sequences are LNHDA and SQIVND (reference sequence). There are 12 residues in the CDR3. V was clipped by 6 bases and J by 7 bases, with 12 bases between them. CDR3 residues: CASSDRMGGYTF. The CDR3 DNA follows: TGTGCCAGTAGCGACAGGATGGGTGGCTACACCTTC. Full variable domain (remainder filled in from reference TRBV19 and TRBJ1-2): DGGITQSPKYLFRKEGQNVTLSCEQNLNHDAMYWYRQDPGQGLRLIYYSQIVNDFQKGDIAEGYSVSREKKESFPLTVTSAQKNPTAFYLCASSDRMGGYTFGSGTRLTVV.

The chain combines TRBV4-1 with TRBJ1-5; TRBD1 aligns across 7 bases. V lost 0 bases to trimming and J lost 5 bases; unmatched junction nucleotides: 7. Germline V CDR1 and CDR2: MGHRA, YSYEKL. This CDR3 has 16 residues. CDR3 nucleotide sequence: TGCGCCAGCAGCCAAGATGCGACAGGGTTCGATCAGCCCCAGCATTTT. It translates to CASSQDATGFDQPQHF.

The rearrangement joins TRBV6-5 to TRBJ1-1, with a tentative D call TRBD1 (5 bases). The CDR3 is made up of 14 amino acids. Trimming cost V 4 bases and J 1 base, with 10 bases left between them. Germline CDR1 and CDR2: MNHEY and SVGAGI. This chain's CDR3 is CASSSQTENTEAFF. DNA of the CDR3: TGTGCCAGCAGTTCTCAGACAGAGAACACTGAAGCTTTCTTT.

The rearrangement uses TRBV19 and TRBJ1-2; unclear D gene. Germline CDR1 and CDR2: LNHDA and SQIVND (reference sequence). Trimming took off 5 bases at V and 7 bases at J, with 11 bases between the two ends. CDR3 length equals 12 residues. CDR3 bases: TGTGCCAGTAGTCCCGGGGTCGGTGGCTACACCTTC. Protein: CASSPGVGGYTF.

This rearrangement joins TRBV5-4 to TRBJ2-5, with 8 nucleotides matching TRBD1. V shed 0 bases, J shed 2 bases, and the junction held 6 bases outside the gene matches. The length of the CDR3 is 16 residues. The germline V gene encodes CDR1 SGHNT and CDR2 YYREEE (reference sequence). The CDR3 reads CASSLGQGTTQETQYF. CDR3 DNA: TGTGCCAGCAGCTTGGGACAGGGGACAACACAAGAGACCCAGTACTTC.

The genes are TRBV5-5 and TRBJ2-3; 8 bases match TRBD2. Germline V gene sequence: CDR1 SGHKS, CDR2 YYEKEE (reference sequence). V was clipped by 1 base and J by 0 bases; unmatched bases: 4. The CDR3 is 16 amino acids. The chain's CDR3 is CASSLTRGASTDTQYF. The CDR3 coding sequence is TGTGCCAGCAGCTTGACGCGGGGGGCAAGCACAGATACGCAGTATTTT. The full variable domain, rest sourced from reference TRBV5-5 and TRBJ2-3, is DAGVTQSPTHLIKTRGQQVTLRCSPISGHKSVSWYQQVLGQGPQFIFQYYEKEERGRGNFPDRFSARQFPNYSSELNVNALLLGDSALYLCASSLTRGASTDTQYFGPGTRLTVL.

This chain links TRBV28 with TRBJ2-4; no reliable D call. Per germline, CDR1 MDHEN and CDR2 SYDVKM. The CDR3 runs to 13 residues. Trimming took off 6 bases at V and 1 base at J, with 7 bases between the two ends. This CDR3 is CASSNGAKNIQYF. DNA of the CDR3: TGTGCCAGCAGCAACGGGGCCAAAAACATTCAGTACTTC.

The chain has TRBV28 and TRBJ1-2; D unresolved. V lost 10 bases to trimming and J lost 1 base, with 10 bases between them. Germline CDR1 MDHEN, CDR2 SYDVKM. The CDR3 loop spans 12 amino acids. The CDR3 is CATLEDNYGYTF. DNA of the CDR3: TGTGCCACCCTAGAGGATAACTATGGCTACACCTTC.

V usage is TRBV29-1 and J usage is TRBJ1-1, with a weak D call TRBD1 (6 bases). CDR1 is SQVTM, CDR2 ANQGSEA, per germline. The V and J ends lost 7 bases and 5 bases respectively, with 17 bases between them. The CDR3 is made up of 13 amino acids. The CDR3 region is CSAGARGGTEAFF. In nucleotides, the CDR3 is TGCAGCGCAGGGGCTCGGGGAGGAACTGAAGCTTTCTTT.

The rearrangement links TRBV30 to TRBJ1-5; D is undetermined. This CDR3 has 13 amino acids. V gave up 0 bases and J gave up 0 bases, with 3 bases separating them. Germline V gene data show CDR1 as GTSNPN and CDR2 as SVGIG (reference sequence). The DNA for the CDR3 is TGTGCCTGGAGTGTGGCTAGCAATCAGCCCCAGCATTTT. Its translation: CAWSVASNQPQHF.

This chain joins TRBV10-3 and TRBJ1-1, with 7 bases fitting TRBD1. The CDR3 loop spans 15 amino acids. V shed 5 bases, J shed 1 base, and the junction held 7 bases outside the gene matches. Germline CDR1 is ENHRY and CDR2 is SYGVKD. The CDR3 loop reads CAISPGQSANTEAFF. The CDR3 bases are TGTGCCATCAGTCCGGGACAGAGCGCGAACACTGAAGCTTTCTTT.